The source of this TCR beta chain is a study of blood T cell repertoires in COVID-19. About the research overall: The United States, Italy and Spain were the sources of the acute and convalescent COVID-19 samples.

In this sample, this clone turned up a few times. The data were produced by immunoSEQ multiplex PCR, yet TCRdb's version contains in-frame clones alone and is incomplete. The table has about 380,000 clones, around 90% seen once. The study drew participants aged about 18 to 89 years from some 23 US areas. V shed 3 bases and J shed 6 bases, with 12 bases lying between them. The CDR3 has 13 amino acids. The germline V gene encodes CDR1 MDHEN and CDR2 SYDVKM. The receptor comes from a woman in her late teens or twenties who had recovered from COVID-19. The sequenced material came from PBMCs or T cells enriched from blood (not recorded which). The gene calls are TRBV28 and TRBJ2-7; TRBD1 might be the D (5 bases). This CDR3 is CASSFGQEVEQYF. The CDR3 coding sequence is TGTGCCAGCAGTTTTGGACAAGAGGTCGAGCAGTACTTC.